One and the same sample provided the 19 T cell receptor beta chains below, sequenced in a study of metastatic and nonmetastatic thyroid tumors (dated by TCRdb to the early 2020s). Library creation used PCR. This sample was sequenced with an Illumina HiSeq 4000. The public reads were reprocessed in TCRdb via fastp at Q25 and MiXCR, keeping in-frame beta chains. A total of 60,000 or so clones appear in this sample, 4% to 5% of them only once. The ten biggest clones cover approximately 20% of the sample. No treatment had been received by any patient before thyroid surgery. Specimen: blood. The receptors originated from a female donor with papillary thyroid cancer or a benign thyroid nodule (not recorded which). Some clones in this sample may be carry-over from other donors' samples.

This clone showed up just a few times. The rearrangement uses TRBV5-1 and TRBJ1-1; D is uncertain. V was pared by 4 bases and J by 11 bases, with 21 bases between. Germline CDR1 and CDR2: SGHRS and YFSETQ. The CDR3 is made up of 14 amino acids. CDR3 sequence reads: CASSPASTVEPAFF. Here the CDR3 DNA reads TGCGCCAGCAGCCCCGCCTCCACAGTGGAGCCCGCTTTCTTT.

This clone was seen only a few times. The chain joins TRBV15 to TRBJ1-2; TRBD1 aligns across 8 bases. Germline values: CDR1 LNHNV, CDR2 YYDKDF (reference sequence). CDR3 length: 12 amino acids. With 7 bases clipped from V and 8 bases from J, the junction kept 6 bases outside the gene matches. The CDR3 protein is CATNSGQEGYTF. Written as DNA, the CDR3 is TGTGCCACCAACTCGGGACAGGAGGGCTACACCTTC.

This clone has at least ten counts. The chain has TRBV19 and TRBJ1-2; perhaps TRBD1 as D (5 bases). The V and J ends lost 3 bases and 8 bases respectively, with 10 bases between them. This CDR3 is 12 amino acids long. CDR1 and CDR2 from the germline V gene are LNHDA and SQIVND (reference sequence). The CDR3 bases are TGTGCCAGTAGTATTGGGACGGAAGGCTACACCTTC. Translating gives CASSIGTEGYTF.

This clone has at least ten counts. The gene calls are TRBV7-3 and TRBJ2-1, with D possibly being TRBD1 or TRBD2 (5 bases each). CDR1 and CDR2 (germline): SGHTA, FQGTGA. V was pared by 6 bases and J by 0 bases, with 15 bases between. The CDR3 is 16 amino acids. CDR3 in amino acids: CASSPFSGSSYNEQFF. The CDR3 coding sequence is TGTGCCAGCAGTCCCTTCTCAGGGAGCTCCTACAATGAGCAGTTCTTC.

This clone was counted ten times or more. The chain links TRBV20-1 to TRBJ2-7; 12 bases match TRBD2. The ends lost 5 bases at V and 3 bases at J; junction bases unmatched: 14. The CDR3 is 17 residues long. Germline V gene data show CDR1 as DFQATT and CDR2 as SNEGSKA (reference sequence). CDR3 protein: CSAEGSGLAGPIYEQYF. The CDR3 DNA follows: TGCAGTGCTGAGGGGAGCGGACTAGCGGGACCCATCTACGAGCAGTACTTC.

With regard to this clone: A read error may explain this, as a much larger clone is one base away. This chain joins TRBV6-2 or TRBV6-3 and TRBJ1-2; 11 bases match TRBD1. The CDR3 has 13 amino acids. Germline-derived CDR1 and CDR2 are MNHEY and SVGEGT. In DNA form, the CDR3 reads TGTGCCAACAGTGGACAGGGGGCAGGGGGCTACACCTTC. Protein sequence: CANSGQGAGGYTF.

At least ten counts were recorded for this clone. The chain is built from TRBV5-1 and TRBJ2-5; the D gene is possibly TRBD1 (5 bases). This CDR3 is 15 amino acids long. Trimming cost V 0 bases and J 2 bases, with 11 bases left between them. Per germline, CDR1 SGHRS and CDR2 YFSETQ. In DNA, the CDR3 is TGCGCCAGCAGCTTGGACAGGCTAATACAAGAGACCCAGTACTTC. Protein product: CASSLDRLIQETQYF. Combining the CDR3 with reference TRBV5-1 and TRBJ2-5 gives the whole variable domain KAGVTQTPRYLIKTRGQQVTLSCSPISGHRSVSWYQQTPGQGLQFLFEYFSETQRNKGNFPGRFSGRQFSNSRSEMNVSTLELGDSALYLCASSLDRLIQETQYFGPGTRLLVL.

Details on this clone: This may come from a read error, since a much larger clone is one base off. The V call is TRBV27, the J call TRBJ1-4; possible D gene TRBD1, 6 bases. The V gene lost 6 bases and the J gene lost 7 bases, with 21 bases spanning the gap. CDR3 length equals 16 residues. The germline V gene encodes CDR1 MNHEY and CDR2 SMNVEV (reference sequence). DNA for the CDR3: TGTGCCAGCAGGGGGGCGGGCGCCCGCCGGTGTGAAAAACTGTTTTTT. The encoded protein is CASRGAGARRCEKLFF.

V usage is TRBV20-1 and J usage is TRBJ2-7, with a possible D match to TRBD2 (5 bases). The CDR3 extends over 12 amino acids. Germline V gene sequence: CDR1 DFQATT, CDR2 SNEGSKA (reference sequence). V dropped 3 bases and J dropped 2 bases, with 8 bases sitting between them. The CDR3 spells CSARDWTYEQYF. The CDR3, as DNA: TGCAGTGCTAGGGACTGGACCTACGAGCAGTACTTC.

The chain links TRBV6-5 to TRBJ1-2, with unresolved D. Germline V gene lookup returns CDR1 MNHEY and CDR2 SVGAGI. There are 14 residues in the CDR3. Trimming took 4 bases from V and 8 from J, leaving 17 bases between them. The CDR3: CASSSPGRFWGYTF. The DNA of the CDR3 is TGTGCCAGCAGTTCTCCGGGAAGGTTTTGGGGCTACACCTTC.

Points on this clone: A read error may account for a junction end that differs from germline. The chain combines TRBV5-1 with TRBJ2-3, with D perhaps TRBD1 or TRBD2 (5 bases each). CDR3 length: 14 residues. Germline V lookup: CDR1 SGHRS, CDR2 YFSETQ. CDR3 in DNA: TGCGCCAGCAGCTCGGGGCAGGGCACGGATACGCAGTATTTT. Protein product: CASSSGQGTDTQYF.

The chain links TRBV12-3 or TRBV12-4 to TRBJ1-3; D possibly corresponds to TRBD1 (5 bases). This CDR3 region has 16 residues. V lost 1 base and J 2 bases, leaving 12 bases between the germline ends. The CDR3 region is CASSLGRKGAGNTIYF. The CDR3, as DNA: TGTGCCAGCAGTTTAGGCCGGAAAGGGGCTGGAAACACCATATATTTT.

V usage is TRBV27 and J usage is TRBJ2-7; 8 nucleotides match TRBD1. J lost 10 bases, V lost 5 bases, and 13 bases had no gene match. Germline assignment: CDR1 MNHEY and CDR2 SMNVEV (reference sequence). This CDR3 comprises 14 residues. CDR3 DNA: TGTGCCAGCAGTCGGACAGGGCAAAGCTACTATCAGTACTTC. This codes for CASSRTGQSYYQYF.

The sample holds many counts of this clone. The chain has TRBV5-4 and TRBJ2-7; 7 bases match TRBD1. CDR1 is SGHNT and CDR2 is YYREEE in the germline V gene (reference sequence). V dropped 4 bases and J dropped 1; count of bases not matched to a gene: 8. There are 15 residues in the CDR3. The CDR3 region has the DNA TGTGCCAGCAGCCGGACAGGCGGAAGGTCCTACGAGCAGTACTTC. Encoded protein: CASSRTGGRSYEQYF.

This clone was counted at least ten times. The rearrangement uses TRBV11-1 and TRBJ1-1; D is undetermined. CDR1 is SGHAT and CDR2 is FQDESV in the germline V gene (reference sequence). V lost 0 bases, J lost 3 bases, and 5 bases lay in between. This CDR3 spans 13 amino acids. For the CDR3, the DNA is TGTGCCAGCAGCTTAGCCTGGGACACTGAAGCTTTCTTT. This translates into CASSLAWDTEAFF.

This clone has more than one count but fewer than ten. The chain has TRBV18 and TRBJ2-3; a possible D gene is TRBD2 (5 bases). Trimming left V 0 bases short and J 4 bases short, with 14 bases between. The CDR3 is 16 residues long. Germline V lookup: CDR1 KGHSH, CDR2 LQKENI. This CDR3 reads CASSPPSPPRADTQYF. The CDR3 region has the DNA TGTGCCAGCTCACCACCCAGTCCCCCGAGGGCAGATACGCAGTATTTT. Combining the CDR3 with reference TRBV18 and TRBJ2-3 gives the whole variable domain NAGVMQNPRHLVRRRGQEARLRCSPMKGHSHVYWYRQLPEEGLKFMVYLQKENIIDESGMPKERFSAEFPKEGPSILRIQQVVRGDSAAYFCASSPPSPPRADTQYFGPGTRLTVL.

In its sample, this clone was seen many times. The CDR3 DNA sequence: TGTGCCAGCAGTCCTGCGACCGGCCTGACCTACGAGCAGTACTTC. Its translation: CASSPATGLTYEQYF. This chain links TRBV28 with TRBJ2-7; D is unclear. V lost 5 bases and J lost 2, with 16 bases in between. Per germline, CDR1 MDHEN and CDR2 SYDVKM. The CDR3 covers 15 residues.

This clone was observed a few times. The chain links TRBV20-1 to TRBJ2-1; TRBD1 matches 7 bases. After removal of 1 base from V and 6 bases from J, the junction contained 0 bases not matched to a gene. The CDR3 contains 12 residues. Germline-derived CDR1 and CDR2 are DFQATT and SNEGSKA (reference sequence). In nucleotides, the CDR3 is TGCAGTGCTAGAGCAGGGGGCAATGAGCAGTTCTTC. Amino acid sequence: CSARAGGNEQFF.

The CDR3 loop reads CASRSVDCSSTDTQYF. The CDR3 DNA sequence: TGTGCCAGCAGATCCGTCGACTGTTCTAGCACAGATACGCAGTATTTT. The V call is TRBV7-9, the J call TRBJ2-3; D is uncertain. Germline-derived CDR1 and CDR2 are SEHNR and FQNEAQ (reference sequence). This CDR3 comprises 16 residues. Trimming pared 6 bases from V and 0 bases from J, leaving 16 bases between.